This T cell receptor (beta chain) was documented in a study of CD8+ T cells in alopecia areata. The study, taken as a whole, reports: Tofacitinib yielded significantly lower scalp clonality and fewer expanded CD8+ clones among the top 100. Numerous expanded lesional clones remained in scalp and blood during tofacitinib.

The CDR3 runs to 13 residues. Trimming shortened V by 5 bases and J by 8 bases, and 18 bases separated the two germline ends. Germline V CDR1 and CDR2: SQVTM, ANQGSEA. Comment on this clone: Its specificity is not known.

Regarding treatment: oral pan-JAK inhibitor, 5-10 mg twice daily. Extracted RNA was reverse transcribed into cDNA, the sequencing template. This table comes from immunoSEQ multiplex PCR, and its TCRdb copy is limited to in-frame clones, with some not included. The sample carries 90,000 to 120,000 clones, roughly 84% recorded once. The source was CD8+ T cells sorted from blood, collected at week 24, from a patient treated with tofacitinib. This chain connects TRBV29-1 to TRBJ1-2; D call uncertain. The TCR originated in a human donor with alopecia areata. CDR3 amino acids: CSVSESGSRGYTF. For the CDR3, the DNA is TGCAGCGTTTCCGAATCGGGGTCTAGGGGCTACACCTTC.